One sample yielded the 5 T cell receptor beta chains listed below, sequenced in a study of T cell repertoires in cytomegalovirus infection. TCRdb fed the reads into MiXCR, producing one record per CDR3 protein. Of under 350,000 distinct CDR3 sequences in the sample, less than 25% were seen once. Antigen specificity for these receptors is unknown. The material was cultured PBMCs, obtained from culture after CMV antigen stimulation. The source of these receptors is a human donor in good health (CMV status not recorded). Some clones in this sample may be carry-over from other donors' samples.

This clonotype was detected only a few times. The junction and the germline gene differ at one end; a read error may be behind it. The chain links TRBV7-7 to TRBJ2-2, with a tentative D call TRBD2 (5 bases). Germline V lookup: CDR1 SSHAT, CDR2 FNYEAQ (reference sequence). The CDR3 spans 13 residues. The CDR3 loop reads CASSRDYTGELFF. In nucleotides, the CDR3 is TGTGCTAGCAGCCGGGATTACACCGGGGAGCTGTTTTTT.

In its sample, this clonotype was seen a few times. The chain joins TRBV27 to TRBJ1-3, with D perhaps TRBD1 (6 bases). The CDR3 totals 14 residues. The germline CDR1 and CDR2 sequences are MNHEY and SMNVEV (reference sequence). The germline V and J ends were trimmed by 6 bases and 4 bases, with 13 bases remaining between them. The CDR3 sequence is CASRQGLGGNTIYF. The CDR3 region has the DNA TGTGCCAGCAGACAGGGTCTAGGAGGAAACACCATATATTTT.

This clonotype turned up a few times. This chain connects TRBV6-6 to TRBJ1-1; D ambiguous. The V end lost 4 bases, the J end lost 6 bases, and 9 bases lay between the germline ends. The CDR3 runs 12 residues. Looked up from germline, CDR1 is MNHNY and CDR2 is SVGAGI (reference sequence). DNA for the CDR3: TGTGCCAGCAGTTTACGGGGAGCTGAAGCTTTCTTT. Translated, it gives CASSLRGAEAFF.

DNA for the CDR3: TGTGCCAGCAGTGAAGACTACTCCTACGAGCAGTACGTC. It is translated as CASSEDYSYEQYV. The V and J genes are TRBV2 and TRBJ2-7; no definite D call. Germline assignment: CDR1 SNHLY and CDR2 FYNNEI. The ends were cut back, 1 base at V and 0 bases at J, with 4 bases in the middle. The CDR3 sequence is 13 residues long.

The rearrangement joins TRBV28 to TRBJ2-1, with 9 bases that match TRBD2. V lost 8 bases and J lost 0; bases outside the gene matches: 8. Germline CDR1 reads MDHEN; CDR2 reads SYDVKM. The CDR3 loop spans 16 amino acids. The CDR3 bases are TGTGCCAGCGAAATCAGTAGCGGGAGCTCCTACAATGAGCAGTTCTTC. This codes for CASEISSGSSYNEQFF.